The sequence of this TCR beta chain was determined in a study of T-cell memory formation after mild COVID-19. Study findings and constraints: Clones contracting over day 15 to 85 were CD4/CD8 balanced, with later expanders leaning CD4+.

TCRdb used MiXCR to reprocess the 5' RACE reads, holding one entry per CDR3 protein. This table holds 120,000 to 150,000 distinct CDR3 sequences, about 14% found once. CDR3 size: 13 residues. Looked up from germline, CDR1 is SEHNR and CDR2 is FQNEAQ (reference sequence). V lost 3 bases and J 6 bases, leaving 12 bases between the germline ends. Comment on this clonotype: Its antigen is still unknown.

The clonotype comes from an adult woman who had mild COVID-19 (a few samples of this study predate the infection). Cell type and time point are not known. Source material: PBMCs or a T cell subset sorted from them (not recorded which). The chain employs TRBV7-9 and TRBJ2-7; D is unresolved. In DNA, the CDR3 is TGTGCCAGCAGCTTTCCCTCGGTTTTCGAGCAGTACTTC. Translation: CASSFPSVFEQYF.